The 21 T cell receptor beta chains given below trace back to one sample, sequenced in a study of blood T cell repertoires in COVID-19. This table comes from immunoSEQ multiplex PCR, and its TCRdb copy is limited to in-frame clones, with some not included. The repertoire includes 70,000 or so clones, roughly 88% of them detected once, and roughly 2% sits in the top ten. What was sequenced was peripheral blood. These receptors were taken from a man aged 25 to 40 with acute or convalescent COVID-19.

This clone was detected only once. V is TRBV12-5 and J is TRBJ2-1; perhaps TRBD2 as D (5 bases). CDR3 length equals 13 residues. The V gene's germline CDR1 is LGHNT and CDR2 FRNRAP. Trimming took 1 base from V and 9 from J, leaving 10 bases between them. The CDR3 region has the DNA TGTGCTAGTGGTTTGGAGGACTGGATTGAGCAGTTCTTC. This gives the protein CASGLEDWIEQFF.

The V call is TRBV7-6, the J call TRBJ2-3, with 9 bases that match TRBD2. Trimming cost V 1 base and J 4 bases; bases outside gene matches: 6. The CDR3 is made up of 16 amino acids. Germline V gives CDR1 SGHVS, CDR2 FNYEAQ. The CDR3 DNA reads TGTGCCAGCAGCTTAGTTAGCGGGAGTGGGTCAGATACGCAGTATTTT. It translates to CASSLVSGSGSDTQYF.

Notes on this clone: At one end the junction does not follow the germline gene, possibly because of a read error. Here the CDR3 DNA reads TGTACCACCAGTGATGCAGGGGGTTTGAATGAAAAACTGTTTTTT. Its translation is CTTSDAGGLNEKLFF. The chain has TRBV24-1 and TRBJ1-4, with 7 bases identical to TRBD1. This CDR3 contains 15 residues. Per germline, CDR1 KGHDR and CDR2 SFDVKD.

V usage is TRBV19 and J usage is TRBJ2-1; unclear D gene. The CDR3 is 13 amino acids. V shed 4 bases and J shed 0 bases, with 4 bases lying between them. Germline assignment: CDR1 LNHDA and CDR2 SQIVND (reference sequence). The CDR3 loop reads CASSSGSYNEQFF. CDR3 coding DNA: TGTGCCAGTAGTAGCGGCTCCTACAATGAGCAGTTCTTC.

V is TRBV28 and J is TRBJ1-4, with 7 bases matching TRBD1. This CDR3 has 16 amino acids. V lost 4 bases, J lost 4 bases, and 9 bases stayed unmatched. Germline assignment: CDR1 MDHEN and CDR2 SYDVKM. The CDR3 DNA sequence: TGTGCCAGCAGTTCCCCAGGGGGGTTAGATAATGAAAAACTGTTTTTT. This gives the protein CASSSPGGLDNEKLFF.

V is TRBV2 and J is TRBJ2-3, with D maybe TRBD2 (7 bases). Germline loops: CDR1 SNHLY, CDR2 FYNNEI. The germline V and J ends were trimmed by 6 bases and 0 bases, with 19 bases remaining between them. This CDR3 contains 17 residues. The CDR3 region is CASRREGGARSTDTQYF. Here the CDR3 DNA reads TGTGCCAGCAGGAGGGAGGGGGGGGCCCGTAGCACAGATACGCAGTATTTT.

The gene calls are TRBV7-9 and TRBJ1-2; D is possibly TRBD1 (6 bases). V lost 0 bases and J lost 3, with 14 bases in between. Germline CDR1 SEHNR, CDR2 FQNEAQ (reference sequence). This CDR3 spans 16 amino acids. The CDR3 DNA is TGTGCCAGCAGCTTAGCCCAGGGGATGGAGGACTATGGCTACACCTTC. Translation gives CASSLAQGMEDYGYTF.

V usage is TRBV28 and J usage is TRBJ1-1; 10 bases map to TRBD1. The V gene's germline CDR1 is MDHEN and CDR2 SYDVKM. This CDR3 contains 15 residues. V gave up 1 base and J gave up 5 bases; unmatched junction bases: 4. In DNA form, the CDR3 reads TGTGCCAGCAGTTTATTGGGGACAGGGGAGACTGAAGCTTTCTTT. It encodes CASSLLGTGETEAFF.

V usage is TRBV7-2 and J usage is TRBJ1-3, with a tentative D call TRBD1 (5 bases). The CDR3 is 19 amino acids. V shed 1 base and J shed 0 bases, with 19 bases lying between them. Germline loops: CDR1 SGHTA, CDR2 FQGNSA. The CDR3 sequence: CASSLGPRQTAFSGNTIYF. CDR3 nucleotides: TGTGCCAGCAGCTTAGGACCTCGCCAGACAGCATTCTCTGGAAACACCATATATTTT.

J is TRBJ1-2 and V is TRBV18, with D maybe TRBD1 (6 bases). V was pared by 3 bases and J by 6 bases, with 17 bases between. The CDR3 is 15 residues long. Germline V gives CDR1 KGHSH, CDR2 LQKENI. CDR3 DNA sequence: TGTGCCAGCTCACCCGTCGCGGGGGCCGGTGATGGCTACACCTTC. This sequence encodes CASSPVAGAGDGYTF.

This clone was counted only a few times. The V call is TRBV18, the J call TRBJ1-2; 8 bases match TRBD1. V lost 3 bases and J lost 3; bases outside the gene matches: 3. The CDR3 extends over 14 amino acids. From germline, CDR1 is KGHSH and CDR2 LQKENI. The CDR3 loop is CASSPATGDYGYTF. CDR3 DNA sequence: TGTGCCAGCTCACCGGCGACAGGGGACTATGGCTACACCTTC.

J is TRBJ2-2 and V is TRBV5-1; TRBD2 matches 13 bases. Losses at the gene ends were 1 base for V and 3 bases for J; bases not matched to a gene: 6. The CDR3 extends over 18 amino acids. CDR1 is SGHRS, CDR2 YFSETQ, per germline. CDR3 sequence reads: CASSLTLTSGRYTGELFF. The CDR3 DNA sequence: TGCGCCAGCAGCTTGACCTTGACTAGCGGGAGGTACACCGGGGAGCTGTTTTTT. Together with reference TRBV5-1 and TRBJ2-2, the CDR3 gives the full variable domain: KAGVTQTPRYLIKTRGQQVTLSCSPISGHRSVSWYQQTPGQGLQFLFEYFSETQRNKGNFPGRFSGRQFSNSRSEMNVSTLELGDSALYLCASSLTLTSGRYTGELFFGEGSRLTVL.

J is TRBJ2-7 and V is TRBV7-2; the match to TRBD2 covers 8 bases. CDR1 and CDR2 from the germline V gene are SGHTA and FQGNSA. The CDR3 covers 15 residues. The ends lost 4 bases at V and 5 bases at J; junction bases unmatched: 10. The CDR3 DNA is TGTGCCAGCAGCTCCCGCCGGGGGGGGGCCGACGAGCAGTACTTC. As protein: CASSSRRGGADEQYF.

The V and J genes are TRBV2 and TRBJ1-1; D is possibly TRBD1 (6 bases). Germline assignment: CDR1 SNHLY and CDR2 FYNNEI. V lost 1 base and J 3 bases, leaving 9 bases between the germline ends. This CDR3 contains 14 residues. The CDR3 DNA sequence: TGTGCCAGCAGTGAAGAGCAGGGGTACACTGAAGCTTTCTTT. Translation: CASSEEQGYTEAFF.

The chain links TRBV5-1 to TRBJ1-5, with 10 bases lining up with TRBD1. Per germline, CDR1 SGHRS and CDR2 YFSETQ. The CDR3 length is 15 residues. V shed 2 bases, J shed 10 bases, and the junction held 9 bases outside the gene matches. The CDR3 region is CASSLETGGNYPQHF. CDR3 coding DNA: TGCGCCAGCAGCTTAGAGACAGGGGGCAACTACCCCCAGCATTTT.

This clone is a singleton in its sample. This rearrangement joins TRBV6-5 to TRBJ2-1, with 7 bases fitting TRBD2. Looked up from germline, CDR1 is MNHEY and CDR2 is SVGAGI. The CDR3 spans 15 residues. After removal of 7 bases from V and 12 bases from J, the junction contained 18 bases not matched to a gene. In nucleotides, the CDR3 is TGTGCCAGCACCCCAAGTGGCGGGAGCCGTTCCAGGCAGTTCTTC. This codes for CASTPSGGSRSRQFF.

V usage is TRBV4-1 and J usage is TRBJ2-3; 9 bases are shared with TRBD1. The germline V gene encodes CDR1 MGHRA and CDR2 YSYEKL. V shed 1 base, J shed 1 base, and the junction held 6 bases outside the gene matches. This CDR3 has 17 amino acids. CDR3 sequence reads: CASSQARGDRGTDTQYF. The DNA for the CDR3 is TGCGCCAGCAGCCAAGCCCGGGGGGACAGGGGCACAGATACGCAGTATTTT.

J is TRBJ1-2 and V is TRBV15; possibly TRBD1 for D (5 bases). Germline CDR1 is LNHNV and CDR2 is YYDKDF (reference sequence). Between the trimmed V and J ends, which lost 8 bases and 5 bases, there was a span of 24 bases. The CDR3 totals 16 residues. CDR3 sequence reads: CATSQGPVRTLYGYTF. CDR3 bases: TGTGCCACCTCCCAGGGCCCCGTCCGAACTTTATATGGCTACACCTTC.

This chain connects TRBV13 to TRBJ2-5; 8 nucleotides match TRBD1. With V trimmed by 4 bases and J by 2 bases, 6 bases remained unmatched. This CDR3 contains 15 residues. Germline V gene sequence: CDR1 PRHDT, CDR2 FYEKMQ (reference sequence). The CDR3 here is CASSWLTGGQETQYF. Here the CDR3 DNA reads TGTGCCAGCAGCTGGTTAACAGGGGGACAAGAGACCCAGTACTTC.

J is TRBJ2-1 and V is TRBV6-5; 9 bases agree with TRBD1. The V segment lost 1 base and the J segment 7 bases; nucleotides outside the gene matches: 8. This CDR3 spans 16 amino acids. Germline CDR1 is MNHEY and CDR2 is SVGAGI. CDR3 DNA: TGTGCCAGCAGTTACTTCGGGACAGGGTTTCAAAATGAGCAGTTCTTC. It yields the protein CASSYFGTGFQNEQFF.

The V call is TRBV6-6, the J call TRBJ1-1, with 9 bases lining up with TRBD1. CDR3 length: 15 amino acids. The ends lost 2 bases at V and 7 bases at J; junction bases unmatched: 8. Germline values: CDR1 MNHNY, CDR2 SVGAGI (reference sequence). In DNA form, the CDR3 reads TGTGCCAGCAGTTACGGCTTGGGACAGGGCCTTGAAGCTTTCTTT. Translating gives CASSYGLGQGLEAFF.